These T cell receptor beta chains were read from a single sample in a study of regulatory T cells in long-lasting Graves disease. MiXCR, applied by TCRdb to the multiplex PCR reads, yields one record per CDR3 protein. Seen here are about 560,000 distinct CDR3 sequences, about 16% observed once, and the top ten hold 12%. The data also belong to a second study, concerning T cells in Graves' hyperthyroidism and ophthalmopathy.

This material consisted of peripheral blood mononuclear cells (PBMCs), taken at new diagnosis, from a patient treated with antithyroid drugs. These receptor sequences come from a man aged 18 to 35 with Graves disease. CDR3s include the opening cysteine and the closing phenylalanine or tryptophan. D genes are given only for firm matches. A row's size may be missing; if present it is once, few, many or a size class.

TRBJ2-7	few	NA	TRBV28	TGTGCCAGCAGTTTATCGGTAGTCTACGAGCAGTACTTC	CASSLSVVYEQYF
TRBJ1-2	few	TRBD1	TRBV27	TGTGCCAGCAGTTTACTCTCTGGGACAGACCTCTATGGCTACACCTTC	CASSLLSGTDLYGYTF
TRBJ2-1	once	NA	TRBV28	TGTGCCAGCAGTTTACGGTACGAGCAGTTCTTC	CASSLRYEQFF
TRBJ2-3	NA	TRBD2	TRBV5-1	TGCGCCAGCAGCTTTCCGGCTAGCGGGTCTACAGATACGCAGTATTTT	CASSFPASGSTDTQYF
TRBJ2-1	many	NA	TRBV4-2	TGTGCCAGCAGCCAAGAACTAGCTAGGAGCTCCTACAATGAGCAGTTCTTC	CASSQELARSSYNEQFF
TRBJ1-1	few	NA	TRBV28	TGTGCCAGCAGTTTTGCCAGACCAAGAACTGAAGCTTTCTTT	CASSFARPRTEAFF
TRBJ1-2	few	NA	TRBV6-9	TGTGCCAGCAGTTACTCTTCAGGGCCCTATGGCTACACCTTC	CASSYSSGPYGYTF
TRBJ2-7	once	NA	TRBV30	TGTGCCTGGGACCACTCAGAGGTTTACGAGCAGTACTTC	CAWDHSEVYEQYF
TRBJ1-1	many	NA	TRBV28	TGTGCCAGCAGTCTCGACGGAGAACTCTTCGAAGCTTTCTTT	CASSLDGELFEAFF
TRBJ1-4	few	NA	TRBV13	TGTGCCAGCAGCTTAGTATATCGGCAGGGTAATAATGAAAAACTGTTTTTT	CASSLVYRQGNNEKLFF
TRBJ1-1	few	NA	TRBV5-1	TGCGCCAGCAGCTTGGAATCGGGCAGGGAGGACATGAACACTGAAGCTTTCTTT	CASSLESGREDMNTEAFF
TRBJ1-1	NA	TRBD1	TRBV20-1	TGCAGTGCTAGTCGCCGGACAGGGGCGACTGAAGCTTTCTTT	CSASRRTGATEAFF
TRBJ1-2	many	NA	TRBV7-6	TGTGCCAGCAGCTTAGAGTCAGGGCCAAACTATGGCTACACCTTC	CASSLESGPNYGYTF
TRBJ1-1	many	TRBD1	TRBV2	TGTGCCAGCATCCCCGGGACAGGGGTCAGGGACACTGAAGCTTTCTTT	CASIPGTGVRDTEAFF
TRBJ2-1	NA	NA	TRBV15	TGTGCCACCAGCAGAGATAAGGGGGGAGGGCGGGACAATGAGCAGTTCTTC	CATSRDKGGGRDNEQFF
TRBJ2-7	once	NA	TRBV19	TGTGCCAGTAGTATAAGGGATTTGGACAATGAGCAGTACTTC	CASSIRDLDNEQYF
TRBJ2-4	NA	NA	TRBV7-9	TGTGCCAGCAGCTTCCTGGGGGAAGCCAAAAACATTCAGTACTTC	CASSFLGEAKNIQYF
TRBJ1-5	many	NA	TRBV28	TGTGCCAGCAGTTGGGCCGATCAGCCCCAGCATTTT	CASSWADQPQHF
TRBJ1-2	many	NA	TRBV20-1	TGCAGTGCTAGAGATTGGGGCTATGGCTACACCTTC	CSARDWGYGYTF
TRBJ2-1	many	NA	TRBV9	TGTGCCAGCAGCCCCCGGGGGCTAGGGAACAACAATGAGCAGTTCTTC	CASSPRGLGNNNEQFF
TRBJ2-5	few	TRBD2	TRBV4-1	TGCGCCAGCACCCCGGGACTAGCGGGAGGCCGGTCGTCAGAGACCCAGTACTTC	CASTPGLAGGRSSETQYF
TRBJ2-3	few	NA	TRBV6-4	TGTGCCAGCAGTGTTGAACGCACAGATACGCAGTATTTT	CASSVERTDTQYF
TRBJ2-7	many	NA	TRBV27	TGTGCCAGCAGTCCCCTCCTGGAAGAGAATTACGAGCAGTACTTC	CASSPLLEENYEQYF
TRBJ2-3	few	NA	TRBV20-1	TGCAGTGCTAGAGATCTGTCGACTAGGGGGAGAACAGATACGCAGTATTTT	CSARDLSTRGRTDTQYF
TRBJ2-7	many	NA	TRBV7-9	TGTGCCAGCAGCTCCCTAACAGGGAACTACGAGCAGTACTTC	CASSSLTGNYEQYF
TRBJ2-1	many	NA	TRBV27	TGTGCCAGCAGTCCCCGGGGGGCGGGAGAGATCTACAATGAGCAGTTCTTC	CASSPRGAGEIYNEQFF
TRBJ2-3	many	TRBD1	TRBV10-3	TGTGCCATCAAGACCCAGGGGGGCACAGATACGCAGTATTTT	CAIKTQGGTDTQYF
TRBJ2-7	few	TRBD1	TRBV7-9	TGTGCCAGCAGCCGAAGGTCTGACAGGGGCAATTCCTACGAGCAGTACTTC	CASSRRSDRGNSYEQYF
TRBJ2-1	many	NA	TRBV20-1	TGCAGTGCTAGTCCCCCTTTTGGGAGTATCGATGAGCAGTTCTTC	CSASPPFGSIDEQFF
TRBJ1-5	few	NA	TRBV5-8	TGTGCCAGCACCATCCAGGGTATGCAGCCCCAGCATTTT	CASTIQGMQPQHF
TRBJ2-7	many	TRBD2	TRBV7-8	TGTGCCAGCAGCTTCGCAGGACTAGCGGGAGGCGCCTGGGAGCAGTACTTC	CASSFAGLAGGAWEQYF
TRBJ2-7	many	NA	TRBV6-1	TGTGCCAGCAGTGCCCTCGGGGGCGGGGAGCAGTACTTC	CASSALGGGEQYF
TRBJ2-7	NA	TRBD1	TRBV11-2	TGTGCCAGCAGCTTCGAACAGGGGGCGAGCTCCTACGAGCAGTACTTC	CASSFEQGASSYEQYF
TRBJ2-1	once	TRBD2	TRBV10-3	TGTGCCACGGAGCGGGGCCCTTCCTACAATGAGCAGTTCTTC	CATERGPSYNEQFF
TRBJ2-7	many	TRBD2	TRBV12-3/TRBV12-4	TGTGCCAGCAGTTCAGGCCCCGGACTAGCGGGCTACGAGCAGTACTTC	CASSSGPGLAGYEQYF
TRBJ2-3	NA	TRBD1	TRBV27	TGTGCCAGCAGTTCCCGGGACAGGGGTATGCCAGATACGCAGTATTTT	CASSSRDRGMPDTQYF
TRBJ1-4	NA	NA	TRBV5-1	TGTGCCAGCAGACCCACAGGTGAACGTGAAAAACTGTTTTTT	CASRPTGEREKLFF
TRBJ2-5	many	TRBD1	TRBV3-1	TGTGCCAGCAGCTATTCCGGACAGGCAGAGACCCAGTACTTC	CASSYSGQAETQYF
TRBJ2-4	many	TRBD1	TRBV5-1	TGCGCCAGCAGCTTGGGACAGGGGAACATTCAGTACTTC	CASSLGQGNIQYF
TRBJ1-1	NA	NA	TRBV20-1	TGCAGTGCACGCCAGGATATGAACACTGAAGCTTTCTTT	CSARQDMNTEAFF
TRBJ2-3	many	NA	TRBV12-3/TRBV12-4	TGTGCCAGCACCCTGGGGGGAGAGGGAGATACGCAGTATTTT	CASTLGGEGDTQYF
TRBJ2-3	NA	TRBD2	TRBV27	TGTGCCAGCGGGGGGGGACTAGCGGGAGGGCCTAGGGATACGCAGTATTTT	CASGGGLAGGPRDTQYF
TRBJ1-2	many	NA	TRBV6-1	TGTGCCAGCAGTGAATTAACGATCCTGCCTTATGGCTACACCTTC	CASSELTILPYGYTF
TRBJ2-1	few	NA	TRBV3-1	TGTGCCAGCAGCCAAGTCCTCGAAAATGAGCAGTTCTTC	CASSQVLENEQFF
TRBJ2-7	many	NA	TRBV20-1	TGCAGTGCTAGAGTAAGGGGGCGGGAACATCCCTACGAGCAGTACTTC	CSARVRGREHPYEQYF
TRBJ1-2	few	TRBD1	TRBV5-6	TGTGCCAGCAGCTTGGATGCGACAGGGGAGATCTTGGGCTATGGCTACACCTTC	CASSLDATGEILGYGYTF
TRBJ2-2	few	NA	TRBV5-1	TGCGCCAGCAGCCCCCCGCCCCACCAGGCCACCGGGGAGCTGTTTTTT	CASSPPPHQATGELFF
TRBJ2-7	many	NA	TRBV28	TGTGCCAGCAGTCTAGACTCTCCCTCCTACGAGCAGTACTTC	CASSLDSPSYEQYF
TRBJ1-2	NA	NA	TRBV12-3/TRBV12-4	TGTGCCAGCAGCCTGGAGGGTGAGTCGTCCGATGGCTACACCTTC	CASSLEGESSDGYTF
TRBJ2-2	many	NA	TRBV12-3/TRBV12-4	TGTGCCAGCAGTTTGTTGCCGCGGGACACCGGGGAGCTGTTTTTT	CASSLLPRDTGELFF
TRBJ2-3	few	NA	TRBV7-6	TGTGCCAGCAGCTTAGAAGCCCTGGAGGGGCAGTATTTT	CASSLEALEGQYF
TRBJ1-1	many	NA	TRBV11-2	TGTGCCAGCAGCTTAGGTGAGCTCACTGAAGCTTTCTTT	CASSLGELTEAFF
TRBJ2-7	NA	NA	TRBV7-6	TGTGCCAGCACCCCGGGTGGCAGTAGCTTCTCCTACGAGCAGTACTTC	CASTPGGSSFSYEQYF
TRBJ2-4	few	TRBD2	TRBV6-5	TGTGCCAGCAGTTACTCGGGCCCAGGGCTAGCGGGAGTGAGAGCCAAAAACATTCAGTACTTC	CASSYSGPGLAGVRAKNIQYF
TRBJ2-7	few	NA	TRBV20-1	TGCAGTGCTAGTAGCCAGGGTAGGGCCGAGCAGTACTTC	CSASSQGRAEQYF